The sequence of this T cell receptor (beta chain) was determined in a study of CD8 T cells in ankylosing spondylitis. Study-wide points: The disease-linked clones had a CD8+ phenotype and low blood frequencies. Some of the motif variants had earlier been found in reactive arthritis patients' fluid and blood. In ankylosing spondylitis blood, a motif of seven to nine highly homologous TCR beta variants appeared characteristic.

In the case of this clonotype: Its specificity is not known.

TCRdb re-derived calls from the 5' RACE reads in MiXCR, one entry per CDR3 protein. The profile covers about 800,000 distinct CDR3 sequences, with approximately 10% appearing a single time and less than 0.65% taken by the ten largest. The CDR3 consists of 15 residues. The ends were cut back, 4 bases at V and 6 bases at J, with 19 bases in the middle. The germline V gene encodes CDR1 MDHEN and CDR2 SYDVKM. This chain links TRBV28 with TRBJ2-7; D might be TRBD1 (6 bases). The sequence was collected from a male donor with ankylosing spondylitis. Sequenced sample: blood, either unsorted or a sorted T cell fraction (not recorded which). CDR3 sequence (DNA): TGTGCCAGCAGTTCCTTACAGGGAGCCCTATTCGAGCAGTACTTC. This gives the protein CASSSLQGALFEQYF.